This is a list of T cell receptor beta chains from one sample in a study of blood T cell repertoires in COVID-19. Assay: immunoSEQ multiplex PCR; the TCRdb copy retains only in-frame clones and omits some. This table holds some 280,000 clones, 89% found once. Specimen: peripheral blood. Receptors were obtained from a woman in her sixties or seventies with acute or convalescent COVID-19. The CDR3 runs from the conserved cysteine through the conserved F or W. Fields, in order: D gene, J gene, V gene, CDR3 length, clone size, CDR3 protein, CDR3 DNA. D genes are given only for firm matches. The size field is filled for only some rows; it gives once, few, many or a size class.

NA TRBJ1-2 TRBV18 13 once CASSPRQSDGYTF TGTGCCAGCTCACCAAGACAGTCGGATGGCTACACCTTC
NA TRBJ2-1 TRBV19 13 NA CASSIENPKEQFF TGTGCCAGTAGTATAGAGAACCCTAAGGAGCAGTTCTTC
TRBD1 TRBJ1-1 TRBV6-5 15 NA CASRLDDRGYTEAFF TGTGCCAGCAGGCTTGATGACAGGGGGTACACTGAAGCTTTCTTT
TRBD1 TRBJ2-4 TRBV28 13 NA CASSSYTGDIQYF TGTGCCAGCAGTTCTTATACAGGGGACATTCAGTACTTC
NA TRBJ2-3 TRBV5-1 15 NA CASSLAGSGVDTQYF TGCGCCAGCAGCTTGGCCGGGTCCGGTGTTGATACGCAGTATTTT
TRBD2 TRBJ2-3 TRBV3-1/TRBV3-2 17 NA CASSPFWRGASTDTQYF TGTGCCAGCAGCCCATTTTGGCGGGGGGCCAGCACAGATACGCAGTATTTT
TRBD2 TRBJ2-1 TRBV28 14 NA CASTAGSAYNEQFF TGTGCCAGCACAGCGGGATCTGCCTACAATGAGCAGTTCTTC
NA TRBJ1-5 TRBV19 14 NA CASSISTSNQPQHF TGTGCCAGTAGTATCAGTACGAGCAATCAGCCCCAGCATTTT
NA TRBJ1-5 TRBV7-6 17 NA CASSLSGGRGVCQPQHF TGTGCCAGCAGCTTATCGGGGGGCAGGGGAGTTTGTCAGCCCCAGCATTTT
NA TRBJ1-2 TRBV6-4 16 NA CASSDSGQEAHYGYTF TGTGCCAGCAGTGACTCTGGGCAGGAGGCGCACTATGGCTACACCTTC
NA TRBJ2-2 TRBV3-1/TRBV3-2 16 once CASSQGSTVNTGELFF TGTGCCAGCAGCCAAGGAAGCACGGTGAACACCGGGGAGCTGTTTTTT
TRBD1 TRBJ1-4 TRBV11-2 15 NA CASSLDGDRNEKLFF TGTGCCAGCAGCTTAGATGGGGACAGAAATGAAAAACTGTTTTTT
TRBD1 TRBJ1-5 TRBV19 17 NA CASSNRPGQARNQPQHF TGTGCCAGTAGTAACCGTCCGGGACAGGCTAGAAATCAGCCCCAGCATTTT
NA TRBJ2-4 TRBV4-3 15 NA CASSQEQADKNIQYF TGCGCCAGCAGCCAAGAGCAGGCTGACAAAAACATTCAGTACTTC
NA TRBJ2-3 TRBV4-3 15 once CASSQVSGIPDTQYF TGCGCCAGCAGCCAAGTCTCGGGAATCCCAGATACGCAGTATTTT
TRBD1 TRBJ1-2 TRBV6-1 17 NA CASSEIDSSGTGYGYTF TGTGCCAGCAGTGAAATAGATAGCTCCGGGACAGGGTATGGCTACACCTTC
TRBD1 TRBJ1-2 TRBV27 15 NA CASSSPGQGHYGYTF TGTGCCAGCAGTTCTCCGGGACAGGGGCACTATGGCTACACCTTC
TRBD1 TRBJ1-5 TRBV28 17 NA CASSLISVGTGSQPQHF TGTGCCAGCAGTTTAATTTCGGTGGGGACAGGGAGTCAGCCCCAGCATTTT
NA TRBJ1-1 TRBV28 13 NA CASSPSTASGAFF TGTGCCAGCAGTCCCTCGACAGCCTCGGGAGCTTTCTTT
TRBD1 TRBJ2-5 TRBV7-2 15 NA CASSLDTGGGETQYF TGTGCCAGCAGCTTAGACACAGGGGGCGGTGAGACCCAGTACTTC
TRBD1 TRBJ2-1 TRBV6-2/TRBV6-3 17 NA CASSHPGGEFSYNEQFF TGTGCCAGCAGTCATCCAGGGGGCGAATTCTCCTACAATGAGCAGTTCTTC
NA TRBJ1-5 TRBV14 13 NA CASSQVGQGPQHF TGTGCCAGCAGCCAAGTGGGGCAGGGGCCCCAGCATTTT
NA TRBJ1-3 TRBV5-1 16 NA CASSFIGDGSGNTIYF TGCGCCAGCAGCTTTATCGGAGACGGATCTGGAAACACCATATATTTT
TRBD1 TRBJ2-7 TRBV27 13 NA CASSLTGNYEQYF TGTGCCAGCAGCCTGACAGGGAACTACGAGCAGTACTTC
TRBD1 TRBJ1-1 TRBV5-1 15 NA CASSPSTGGTTEAFF TGCGCCAGCAGCCCCTCGACAGGGGGAACCACTGAAGCTTTCTTT
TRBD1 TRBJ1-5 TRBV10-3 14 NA CAISWDSPNQPQHF TGTGCCATCAGCTGGGACAGCCCCAATCAGCCCCAGCATTTT
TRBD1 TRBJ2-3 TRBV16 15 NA CASSQTGQGTDTQYF TGTGCCAGCAGCCAAACGGGACAGGGCACAGATACGCAGTATTTT
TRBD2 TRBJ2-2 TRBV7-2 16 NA CASSSIAGGQTGELFF TGTGCCAGCAGCTCTATAGCGGGAGGGCAGACCGGGGAGCTGTTTTTT
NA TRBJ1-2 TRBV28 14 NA CASTLSGVNYGYTF TGTGCCAGCACCCTGTCGGGAGTCAACTATGGCTACACCTTC
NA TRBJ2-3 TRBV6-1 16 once CASSVIGGFSTDTQYF TGTGCCAGCAGTGTTATCGGGGGATTTAGCACAGATACGCAGTATTTT